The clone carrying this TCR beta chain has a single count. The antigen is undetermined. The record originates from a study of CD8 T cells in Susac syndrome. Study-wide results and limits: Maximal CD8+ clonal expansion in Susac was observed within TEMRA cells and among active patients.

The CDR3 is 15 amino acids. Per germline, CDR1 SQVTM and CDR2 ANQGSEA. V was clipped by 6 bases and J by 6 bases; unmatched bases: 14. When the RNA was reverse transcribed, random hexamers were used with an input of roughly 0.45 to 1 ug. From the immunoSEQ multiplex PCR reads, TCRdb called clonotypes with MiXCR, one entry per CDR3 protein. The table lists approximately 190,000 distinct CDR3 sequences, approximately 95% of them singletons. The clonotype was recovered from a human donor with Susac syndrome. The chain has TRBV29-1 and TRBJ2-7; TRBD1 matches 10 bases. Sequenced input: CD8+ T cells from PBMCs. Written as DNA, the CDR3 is TGCAGCGTGAGAGATCCGGGACAGGGGACGACCGAGCAGTACTTC. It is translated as CSVRDPGQGTTEQYF.